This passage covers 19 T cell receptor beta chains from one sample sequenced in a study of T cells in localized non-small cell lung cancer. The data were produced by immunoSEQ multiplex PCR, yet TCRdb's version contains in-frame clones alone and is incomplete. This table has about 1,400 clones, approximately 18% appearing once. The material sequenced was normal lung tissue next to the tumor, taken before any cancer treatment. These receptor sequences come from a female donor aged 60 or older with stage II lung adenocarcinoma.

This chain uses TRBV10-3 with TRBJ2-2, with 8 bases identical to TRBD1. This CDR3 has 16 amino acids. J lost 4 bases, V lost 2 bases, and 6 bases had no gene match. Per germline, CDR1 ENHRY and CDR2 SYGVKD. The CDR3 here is CAISERAGGPTGELFF. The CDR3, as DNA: TGTGCCATCAGTGAGAGGGCAGGGGGCCCCACCGGGGAGCTGTTTTTT.

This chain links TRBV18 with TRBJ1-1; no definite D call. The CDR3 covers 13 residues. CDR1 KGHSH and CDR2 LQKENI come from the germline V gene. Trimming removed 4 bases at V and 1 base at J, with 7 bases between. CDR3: CASSQTRNTEAFF. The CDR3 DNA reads TGTGCCAGCTCACAAACACGGAACACTGAAGCTTTCTTT.

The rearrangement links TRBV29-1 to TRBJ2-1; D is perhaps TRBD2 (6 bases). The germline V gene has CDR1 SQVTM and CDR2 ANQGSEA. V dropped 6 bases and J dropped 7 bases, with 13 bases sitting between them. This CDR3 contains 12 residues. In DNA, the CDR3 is TGCAGCGTGTTGCGGGGCTTTAATGAGCAGTTCTTC. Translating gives CSVLRGFNEQFF.

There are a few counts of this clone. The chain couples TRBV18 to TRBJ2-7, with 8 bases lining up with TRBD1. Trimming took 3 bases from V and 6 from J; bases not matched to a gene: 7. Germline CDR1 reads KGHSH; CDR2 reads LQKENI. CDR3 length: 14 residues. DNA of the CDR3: TGTGCCAGCTCACCGGGACAGGTTTGGGGCGAGCAGTACTTC. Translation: CASSPGQVWGEQYF.

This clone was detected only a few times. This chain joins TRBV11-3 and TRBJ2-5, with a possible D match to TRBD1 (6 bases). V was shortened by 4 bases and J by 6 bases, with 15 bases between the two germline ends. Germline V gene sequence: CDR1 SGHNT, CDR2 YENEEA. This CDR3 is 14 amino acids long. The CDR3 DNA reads TGTGCCAGCAGCTCTCTCAGGGGCGGACAGACCCAGTACTTC. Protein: CASSSLRGGQTQYF. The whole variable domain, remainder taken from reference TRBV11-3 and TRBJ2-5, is EAGVVQSPRYKIIEKKQPVAFWCNPISGHNTLYWYLQNLGQGPELLIRYENEEAVDDSQLPKDRFSAERLKGVDSTLKIQPAELGDSAVYLCASSSLRGGQTQYFGPGTRLLVL.

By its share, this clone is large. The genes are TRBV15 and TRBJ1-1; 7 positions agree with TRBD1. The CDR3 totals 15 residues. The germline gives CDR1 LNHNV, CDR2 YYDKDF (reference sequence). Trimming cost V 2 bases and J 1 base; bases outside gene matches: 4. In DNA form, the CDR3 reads TGTGCCACCAGCAGACCTCGACAGGGGAACACTGAAGCTTTCTTT. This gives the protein CATSRPRQGNTEAFF.

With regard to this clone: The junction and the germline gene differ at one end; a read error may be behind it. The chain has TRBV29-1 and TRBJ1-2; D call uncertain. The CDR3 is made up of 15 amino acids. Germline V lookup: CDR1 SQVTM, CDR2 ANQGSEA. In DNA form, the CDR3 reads TGCAGCGTTCAAGACCAATCACAGCGTGGATATGGCTACACCTTC. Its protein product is CSVQDQSQRGYGYTF.

This CDR3 reads CASSLGSLGDTEAFF. The CDR3 DNA reads as TGCGCCAGCAGCTTGGGATCCTTGGGGGACACTGAAGCTTTCTTT. The V and J genes are TRBV5-1 and TRBJ1-1; D is possibly TRBD1 (5 bases). The CDR3 loop spans 15 amino acids. V lost 0 bases, J lost 3 bases, and 12 bases lay in between. Germline V gives CDR1 SGHRS, CDR2 YFSETQ.

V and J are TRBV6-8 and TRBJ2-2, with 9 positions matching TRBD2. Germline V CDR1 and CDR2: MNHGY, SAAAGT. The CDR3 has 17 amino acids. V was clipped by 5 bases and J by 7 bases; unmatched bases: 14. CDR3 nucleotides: TGTGCCAGCAGTCCCCCGGTGCTAGCGGGACGGGACGGGGAGCTGTTTTTT. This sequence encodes CASSPPVLAGRDGELFF.

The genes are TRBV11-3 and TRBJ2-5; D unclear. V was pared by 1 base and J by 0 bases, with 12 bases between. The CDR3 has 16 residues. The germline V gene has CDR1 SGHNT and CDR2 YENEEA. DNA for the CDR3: TGTGCCAGCAGCTTAGGGGCTCACTTGTACCAAGAGACCCAGTACTTC. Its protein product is CASSLGAHLYQETQYF.

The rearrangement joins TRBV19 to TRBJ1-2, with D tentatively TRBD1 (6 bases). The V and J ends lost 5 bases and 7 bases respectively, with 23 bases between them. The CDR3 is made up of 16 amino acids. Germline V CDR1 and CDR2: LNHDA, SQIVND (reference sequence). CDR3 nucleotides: TGTGCCAGTAGTCTTTCCAGGGGCTCCTGGGACTCTGGCTACACCTTC. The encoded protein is CASSLSRGSWDSGYTF.

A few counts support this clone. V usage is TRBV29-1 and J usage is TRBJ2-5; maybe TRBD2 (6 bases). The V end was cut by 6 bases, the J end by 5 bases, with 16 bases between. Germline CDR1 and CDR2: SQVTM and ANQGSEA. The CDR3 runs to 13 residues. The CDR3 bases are TGCAGCGTAGCCCGCGGGGCGTCGGAGACCCAGTACTTC. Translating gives CSVARGASETQYF.

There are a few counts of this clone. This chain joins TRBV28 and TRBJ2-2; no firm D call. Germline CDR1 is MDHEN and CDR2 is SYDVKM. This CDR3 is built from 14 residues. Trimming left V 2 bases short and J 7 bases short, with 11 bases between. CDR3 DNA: TGTGCCAGCAGTTTACTGGGTTCGGGCGGGGAGCTGTTTTTT. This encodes CASSLLGSGGELFF.

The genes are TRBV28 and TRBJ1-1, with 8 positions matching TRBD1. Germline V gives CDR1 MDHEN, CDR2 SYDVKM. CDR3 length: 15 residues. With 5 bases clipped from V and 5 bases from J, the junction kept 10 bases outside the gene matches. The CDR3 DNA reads TGTGCCAGCAGTCGAAACGGACAGGGCAGGACTGAAGCTTTCTTT. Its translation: CASSRNGQGRTEAFF.

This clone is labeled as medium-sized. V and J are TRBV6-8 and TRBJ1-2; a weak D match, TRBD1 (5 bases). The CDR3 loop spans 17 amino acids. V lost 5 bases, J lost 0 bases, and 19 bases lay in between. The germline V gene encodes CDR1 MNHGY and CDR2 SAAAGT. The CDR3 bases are TGTGCCAGCAGTCCCTACGACCCCCAGGGAGCTAACTATGGCTACACCTTC. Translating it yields CASSPYDPQGANYGYTF.

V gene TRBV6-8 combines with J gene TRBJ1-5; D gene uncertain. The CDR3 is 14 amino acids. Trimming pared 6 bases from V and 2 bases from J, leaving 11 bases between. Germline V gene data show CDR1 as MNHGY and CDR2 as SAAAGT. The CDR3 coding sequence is TGTGCCAGCAGGACGGGCATGGGCAATCAGCCCCAGCATTTT. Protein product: CASRTGMGNQPQHF.

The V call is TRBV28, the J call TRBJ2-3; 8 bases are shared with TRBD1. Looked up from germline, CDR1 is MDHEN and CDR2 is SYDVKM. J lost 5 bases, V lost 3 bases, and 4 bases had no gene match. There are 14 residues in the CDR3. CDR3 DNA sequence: TGTGCCAGCAGTTTGATACAGGGGGTAGATACGCAGTATTTT. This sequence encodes CASSLIQGVDTQYF.

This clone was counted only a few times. CDR3 DNA sequence: TGTGCCAGTAGTCCGCGACTAGATTGGTACCAAGAGACCCAGTACTTC. This codes for CASSPRLDWYQETQYF. The rearrangement joins TRBV19 to TRBJ2-5; D perhaps matches TRBD2 (6 bases). Germline CDR1 reads LNHDA; CDR2 reads SQIVND (reference sequence). The CDR3 is 16 amino acids. Trimming left V 5 bases short and J 0 bases short, with 16 bases between.

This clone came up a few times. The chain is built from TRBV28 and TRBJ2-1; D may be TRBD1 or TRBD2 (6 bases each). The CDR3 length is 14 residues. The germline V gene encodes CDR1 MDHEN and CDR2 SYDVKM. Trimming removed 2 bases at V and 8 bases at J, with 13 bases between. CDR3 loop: CASSLGGRRDEQFF. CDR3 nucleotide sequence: TGTGCCAGCAGTTTAGGGGGGCGGAGGGATGAGCAGTTCTTC.